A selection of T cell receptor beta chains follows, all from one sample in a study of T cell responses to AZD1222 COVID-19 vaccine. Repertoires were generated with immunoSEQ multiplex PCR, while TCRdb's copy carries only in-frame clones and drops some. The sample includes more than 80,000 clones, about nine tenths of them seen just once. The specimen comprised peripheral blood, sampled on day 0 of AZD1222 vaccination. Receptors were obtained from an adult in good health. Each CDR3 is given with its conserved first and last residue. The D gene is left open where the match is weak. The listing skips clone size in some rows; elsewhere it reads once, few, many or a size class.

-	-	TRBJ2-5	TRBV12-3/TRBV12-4	CASRFQETQYF	TGTGCCAGCAGATTCCAAGAGACCCAGTACTTC
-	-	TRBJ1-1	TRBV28	CASSPPAGFATEAFF	TGTGCCAGCAGTCCACCCGCCGGGTTCGCCACTGAAGCTTTCTTT
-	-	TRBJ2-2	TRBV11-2	CASSLDSANTGELFF	TGTGCCAGCAGCTTGGACAGCGCGAACACCGGGGAGCTGTTTTTT
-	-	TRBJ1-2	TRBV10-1	CASFGASGYTF	TGCGCCAGCTTTGGGGCAAGTGGCTACACCTTC
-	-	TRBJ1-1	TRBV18	CASSPLAGYTEAFF	TGTGCCAGCTCACCACTTGCAGGCTACACTGAAGCTTTCTTT
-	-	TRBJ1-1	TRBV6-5	CAIRGSNTEAFF	TGTGCCATACGGGGGTCTAACACTGAAGCTTTCTTT
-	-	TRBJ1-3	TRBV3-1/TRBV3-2	CASSQTGVQDGNTIYF	TGTGCCAGCAGCCAGACAGGAGTGCAGGATGGAAACACCATATATTTT
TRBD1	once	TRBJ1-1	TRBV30	CAWTGGGTEAFF	TGTGCCTGGACAGGGGGCGGCACTGAAGCTTTCTTT
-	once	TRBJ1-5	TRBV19	CASTNLNRAGQPQHF	TGTGCCAGCACAAATCTAAACAGGGCTGGGCAGCCCCAGCATTTT
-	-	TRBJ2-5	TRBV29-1	CSVGSGRRETQYF	TGCAGCGTCGGGAGTGGCCGGAGAGAGACCCAGTACTTC